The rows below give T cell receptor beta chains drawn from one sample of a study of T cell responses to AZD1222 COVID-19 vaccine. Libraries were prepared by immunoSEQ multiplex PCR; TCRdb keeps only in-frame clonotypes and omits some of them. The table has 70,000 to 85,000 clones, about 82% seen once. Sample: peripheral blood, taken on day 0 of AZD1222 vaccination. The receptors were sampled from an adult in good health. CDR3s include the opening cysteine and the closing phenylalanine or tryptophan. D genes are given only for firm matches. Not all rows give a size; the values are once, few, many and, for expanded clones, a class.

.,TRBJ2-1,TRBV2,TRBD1,TGTGCCAGCACCAGGGACAGGGGCGAGCAGTTCTTC,CASTRDRGEQFF
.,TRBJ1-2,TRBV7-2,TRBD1,TGTGCCAGCAGCCCTGGGACAGCTCCCTCCTCCTTC,CASSPGTAPSSF
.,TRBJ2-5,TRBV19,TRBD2,TGTGCCAGTAGTACTAGGGGAGGGAAAAAAGAGACCCAGTACTTC,CASSTRGGKKETQYF
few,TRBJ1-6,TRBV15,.,TGTGCCACCAGCAGGGAACCCAATTCACCCCTCCACTTT,CATSREPNSPLHF
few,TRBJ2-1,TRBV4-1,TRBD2,TGCGCCAGCAGCCAAGTGGGAGCGGGAAGCAATGAGCAGTTCTTC,CASSQVGAGSNEQFF
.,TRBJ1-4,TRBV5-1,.,TGCGCCAGCAGCCCCCCGGCAGGGGAAAATGAAAAACTGTTTTTT,CASSPPAGENEKLFF
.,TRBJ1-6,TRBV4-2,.,TGTGCCAGCAGCCAAGATAGGGCGGAAGGACAGTACTATAATTCACCCCTCCACTTT,CASSQDRAEGQYYNSPLHF
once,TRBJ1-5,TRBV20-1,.,TGCAGTGCTAGTGTTCCTGGAACCAATCAGCCCCAGCATTTT,CSASVPGTNQPQHF
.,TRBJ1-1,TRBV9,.,TGTGCCAGCAGCGCCCAACATGGGACTGAAGCTTTCTTT,CASSAQHGTEAFF
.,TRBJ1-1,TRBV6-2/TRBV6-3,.,TGTGCCAGCAGTTACTCGGGGGATTTCTACACTGAAGCTTTCTTT,CASSYSGDFYTEAFF
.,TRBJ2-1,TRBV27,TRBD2,TGTGCCAGCCCAACGGGGGGGGCTAGTTCTGAGCAGTTCTTC,CASPTGGASSEQFF
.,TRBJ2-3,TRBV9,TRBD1,TGTGCCAGCAGCATACAGGGGACCGGGACAGATACGCAGTATTTT,CASSIQGTGTDTQYF
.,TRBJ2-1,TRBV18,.,TGTGCCAGCTCCCTAGCGAGGGATGAGCAGTTCTTC,CASSLARDEQFF
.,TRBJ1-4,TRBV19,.,TGTGCCAGTAGTATCCCCGGAACTAATGAAAAACTGTTTTTT,CASSIPGTNEKLFF
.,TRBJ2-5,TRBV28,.,TGTGCCAGCAGTTTGGCAGTGGGGCGAACGCAAGAGACCCAGTACTTC,CASSLAVGRTQETQYF
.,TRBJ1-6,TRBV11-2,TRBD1,TGTGCCAGCAGCTTAGTACGGACAGGCAATTCACCCCTCCACTTT,CASSLVRTGNSPLHF